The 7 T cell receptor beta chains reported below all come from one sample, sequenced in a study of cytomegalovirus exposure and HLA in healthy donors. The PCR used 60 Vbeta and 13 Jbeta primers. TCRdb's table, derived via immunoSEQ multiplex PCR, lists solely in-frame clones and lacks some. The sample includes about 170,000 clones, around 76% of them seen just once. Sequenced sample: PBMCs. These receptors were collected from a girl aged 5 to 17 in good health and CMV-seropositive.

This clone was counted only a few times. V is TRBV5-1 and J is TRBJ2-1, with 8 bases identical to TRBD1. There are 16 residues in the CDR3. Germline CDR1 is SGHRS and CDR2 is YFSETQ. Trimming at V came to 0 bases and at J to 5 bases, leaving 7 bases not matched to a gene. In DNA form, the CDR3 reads TGCGCCAGCAGCTTGGGGACAGGGTTACGTCACAATGAGCAGTTCTTC. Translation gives CASSLGTGLRHNEQFF. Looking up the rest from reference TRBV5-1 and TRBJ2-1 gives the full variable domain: KAGVTQTPRYLIKTRGQQVTLSCSPISGHRSVSWYQQTPGQGLQFLFEYFSETQRNKGNFPGRFSGRQFSNSRSEMNVSTLELGDSALYLCASSLGTGLRHNEQFFGPGTRLTVL.

The CDR3 sequence: CASTTMEAGELFF. For the CDR3, the DNA is TGTGCCAGCACCACCATGGAGGCCGGGGAGCTGTTTTTT. The V call is TRBV13, the J call TRBJ2-2; weak D call: TRBD2 (5 bases). The germline V gene encodes CDR1 PRHDT and CDR2 FYEKMQ (reference sequence). CDR3 size: 13 residues. V shed 7 bases and J shed 6 bases, with 12 bases lying between them.

The CDR3 nucleotides are TGTGCCAGCAGCTCCGACAGCTACACTGAAGCTTTCTTT. It yields the protein CASSSDSYTEAFF. The genes are TRBV7-3 and TRBJ1-1, with a weak D call TRBD1 (5 bases). CDR1 is SGHTA and CDR2 is FQGTGA in the germline V gene. V lost 4 bases and J lost 3, with 9 bases in between. This CDR3 is 13 amino acids long.

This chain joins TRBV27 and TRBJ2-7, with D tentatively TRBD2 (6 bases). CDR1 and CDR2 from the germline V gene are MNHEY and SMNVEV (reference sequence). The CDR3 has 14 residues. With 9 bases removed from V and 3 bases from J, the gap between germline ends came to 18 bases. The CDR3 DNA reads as TGTGCCAGGATCCCCAGGGCGGGATGCTACGAGCAGTACTTC. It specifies CARIPRAGCYEQYF.

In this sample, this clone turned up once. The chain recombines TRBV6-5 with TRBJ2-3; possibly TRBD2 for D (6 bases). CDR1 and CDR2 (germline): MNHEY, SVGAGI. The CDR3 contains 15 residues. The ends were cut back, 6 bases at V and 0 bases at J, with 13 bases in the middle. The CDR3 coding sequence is TGTGCCAGCAGGGTTAGCGGAGCTAGCACAGATACGCAGTATTTT. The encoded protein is CASRVSGASTDTQYF.

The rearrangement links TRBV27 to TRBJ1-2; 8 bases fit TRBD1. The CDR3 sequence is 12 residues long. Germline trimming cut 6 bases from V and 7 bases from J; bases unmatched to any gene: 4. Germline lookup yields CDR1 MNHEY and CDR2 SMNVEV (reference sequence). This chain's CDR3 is CASRDRDGGYTF. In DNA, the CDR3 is TGTGCCAGCAGGGACAGGGATGGTGGCTACACCTTC.

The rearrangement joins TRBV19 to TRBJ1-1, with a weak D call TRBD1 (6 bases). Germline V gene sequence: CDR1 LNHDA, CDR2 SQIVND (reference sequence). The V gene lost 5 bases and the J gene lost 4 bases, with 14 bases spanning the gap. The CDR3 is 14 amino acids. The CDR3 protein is CASSATGSPTEAFF. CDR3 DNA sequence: TGTGCCAGTAGTGCCACAGGGTCCCCCACTGAAGCTTTCTTT.